The next 25 T cell receptor beta chains were all read from a single sample in a study of T-cell reconstitution after alpha-beta-depleted transplantation in children listed by TCRdb under 2016. The treatment or condition label, read with the paper, signifies: allogeneic hematopoietic cell transplantation with graft depleted of TCRalphabeta T cells and CD19 B cells. Library preparation employed PCR. TCRdb names Illumina HiSeq 2500 as the instrument used. Molecular barcoding was employed in the preparation of TCR libraries, with unique molecular identifiers being used to normalize TCRbeta repertoire quantification. TCRdb passed the public sequencing reads through fastp at Q25 and MiXCR, retaining productive beta sequences. CDR3 protein sequences are deduplicated, and each keeps its most common genes and DNA. This sample comprises a few hundred thousand distinct CDR3 sequences, roughly a quarter of them detected only once. The ten largest clones add up to less than 40% of the sample.

The material sequenced was PBMCs, taken before TCRalphabeta/CD19-depleted stem cell transplant. The receptors come from a boy less than two years old with Wiskott-Aldrich syndrome, due to receive a stem cell transplant.

The V call is TRBV3-1, the J call TRBJ2-1, with 7 bases lining up with TRBD1. With V trimmed by 4 bases and J by 1 base, 4 bases remained unmatched. The germline V gene has CDR1 LGHDT and CDR2 YNNKEL (reference sequence). This CDR3 has 15 amino acids. The CDR3 here is CASSRGTASYNEQFF. The CDR3 DNA sequence: TGTGCCAGCAGCCGTGGGACAGCATCCTACAATGAGCAGTTCTTC.

This clonotype has a single count. This chain links TRBV4-1 with TRBJ2-1; D is possibly TRBD2 (7 bases). Germline V gene data show CDR1 as MGHRA and CDR2 as YSYEKL. CDR3 length: 15 amino acids. Trimming left V 4 bases short and J 6 bases short, with 16 bases between. This CDR3 reads CASSPSGIRGNEQFF. In DNA, the CDR3 is TGCGCCAGCAGCCCGAGCGGGATCAGGGGCAATGAGCAGTTCTTC.

This clonotype was seen repeatedly, ten times or more. This chain joins TRBV10-3 and TRBJ2-3; possible D gene TRBD2, 6 bases. The CDR3 loop spans 12 amino acids. Deletions cut 7 bases from V and 1 base from J, with 6 bases between. Germline V CDR1 and CDR2: ENHRY, SYGVKD. CDR3 bases: TGTGCCATCACTAGCGGCACAGATACGCAGTATTTT. Translation: CAITSGTDTQYF.

This clonotype was observed a handful of times. The V gene is TRBV5-1, the J gene TRBJ2-7, with D possibly matching TRBD1 (6 bases). There are 14 residues in the CDR3. Between the trimmed V and J ends, which lost 2 bases and 5 bases, there was a span of 14 bases. Germline V gene lookup returns CDR1 SGHRS and CDR2 YFSETQ. The CDR3 loop reads CASSFTGPSNEQYF. The CDR3 DNA sequence: TGCGCCAGCAGCTTCACAGGGCCCAGTAACGAGCAGTACTTC.

V and J are TRBV9 and TRBJ2-7, with D perhaps matching TRBD2 (5 bases). Germline V CDR1 and CDR2: SGDLS, YYNGEE. The V end lost 0 bases, the J end lost 3 bases, and 13 bases lay between the germline ends. This CDR3 is 15 amino acids long. The chain's CDR3 is CASSVGWEWFYEQYF. The CDR3 DNA sequence: TGTGCCAGCAGCGTAGGGTGGGAGTGGTTCTACGAGCAGTACTTC.

The rearrangement joins TRBV20-1 to TRBJ2-7; TRBD1 matches at 9 bases. The germline V gene encodes CDR1 DFQATT and CDR2 SNEGSKA (reference sequence). This CDR3 contains 14 residues. With 3 bases clipped from V and 3 bases from J, the junction kept 6 bases outside the gene matches. The CDR3 bases are TGCAGTGCTAGGGGACAGGGCGCGATCTACGAGCAGTACTTC. Encoded protein: CSARGQGAIYEQYF.

This clonotype showed up just a few times. This chain joins TRBV5-5 and TRBJ2-2; no clear D gene. CDR3 length: 15 residues. From germline, CDR1 is SGHKS and CDR2 YYEKEE (reference sequence). V was clipped by 6 bases and J by 4 bases, with 16 bases between them. CDR3 coding DNA: TGTGCCAGCAATACCGCGGCTCAAATCACCGGGGAGCTGTTTTTT. This gives the protein CASNTAAQITGELFF.

The V call is TRBV29-1, the J call TRBJ2-7; D might be TRBD2 (7 bases). This CDR3 region has 16 residues. Germline-derived CDR1 and CDR2 are SQVTM and ANQGSEA. V lost 0 bases and J lost 2, with 17 bases in between. Here the CDR3 reads CSVEDLKGGRTYEQYF. CDR3 in DNA: TGCAGCGTTGAAGATCTTAAGGGGGGGAGAACCTACGAGCAGTACTTC.

This clonotype occurred a few times. V and J are TRBV5-1 and TRBJ2-7, with D perhaps TRBD1 (6 bases). The CDR3 is 14 amino acids. The germline gives CDR1 SGHRS, CDR2 YFSETQ. The ends were cut back, 0 bases at V and 4 bases at J, with 11 bases in the middle. CDR3 in DNA: TGCGCCAGCAGCTTGGTGGCACAGGGTTACGAGCAGTACTTC. This codes for CASSLVAQGYEQYF.

V is TRBV15 and J is TRBJ1-4, with D perhaps TRBD1 (5 bases). V shed 0 bases and J shed 4 bases, with 18 bases lying between them. The CDR3 runs 18 residues. Per germline, CDR1 LNHNV and CDR2 YYDKDF (reference sequence). The chain's CDR3 is CATSRDSLDSILNEKLFF. In DNA form, the CDR3 reads TGTGCCACCAGCAGAGATTCGCTAGACAGTATCCTTAATGAAAAACTGTTTTTT. Combining the CDR3 with reference TRBV15 and TRBJ1-4 gives the whole variable domain DAMVIQNPRYQVTQFGKPVTLSCSQTLNHNVMYWYQQKSSQAPKLLFHYYDKDFNNEADTPDNFQSRRPNTSFCFLDIRSPGLGDTAMYLCATSRDSLDSILNEKLFFGSGTQLSVL.

This clonotype has a handful of counts. The chain combines TRBV10-3 with TRBJ2-1; D is possibly TRBD2 (6 bases). Trimming stripped 4 bases from V and 3 bases from J, with 13 bases between. The CDR3 extends over 15 amino acids. Per the germline V gene, CDR1 is ENHRY and CDR2 is SYGVKD. As DNA, the CDR3 is TGTGCCATCAGTGGGAGTACGGGAGACTACAATGAGCAGTTCTTC. Protein sequence: CAISGSTGDYNEQFF.

The table lists this clonotype with a few counts. This sequence joins TRBV2 and TRBJ2-2; D may correspond to TRBD1 or TRBD2 (6 bases each). V dropped 7 bases and J dropped 1 base, with 19 bases sitting between them. The CDR3 is 17 residues long. CDR1 and CDR2 (germline): SNHLY, FYNNEI. CDR3 sequence: CASTTDPGGWNTGELFF. The DNA of the CDR3 is TGTGCCAGCACCACAGACCCCGGGGGCTGGAACACCGGGGAGCTGTTTTTT.

This clonotype occurred a few times. J is TRBJ2-1 and V is TRBV29-1; D remains unclear. V lost 0 bases, J lost 10 bases, and 13 bases lay in between. CDR3 size: 13 residues. Germline loops: CDR1 SQVTM, CDR2 ANQGSEA. The CDR3 coding sequence is TGCAGCGTTGAAGATTTGCCCCACTTCGAGCAGTTCTTC. Its translation: CSVEDLPHFEQFF.

There are a few counts of this clonotype. This rearrangement joins TRBV28 to TRBJ2-7; D unresolved. V lost 2 bases and J lost 3, with 14 bases in between. Germline V gene sequence: CDR1 MDHEN, CDR2 SYDVKM. The CDR3 sequence is 15 residues long. This CDR3 reads CASSLAGPRNYEQYF. CDR3 nucleotides: TGTGCCAGCAGTTTAGCTGGGCCACGCAACTACGAGCAGTACTTC.

This CDR3 is CASSRQGQKTQYF. CDR3 bases: TGTGCCAGCAGCAGACAGGGACAGAAGACCCAGTACTTC. The gene calls are TRBV6-2 or TRBV6-3 and TRBJ2-5, with TRBD1 matching 7 bases. After removal of 6 bases from V and 6 bases from J, the junction contained 7 bases not matched to a gene. The germline gives CDR1 MNHEY, CDR2 SVGEGT. The CDR3 covers 13 residues.

The sample holds a few counts of this clonotype. This chain joins TRBV12-3 or TRBV12-4 and TRBJ2-7; possible D gene TRBD1, 6 bases. V lost 5 bases, J lost 2 bases, and 10 bases lay in between. CDR3 length: 13 amino acids. The CDR3, as DNA: TGTGCCAGCAGTCGGACAGACCCCTACGAGCAGTACTTC. This gives the protein CASSRTDPYEQYF.

The chain combines TRBV7-2 with TRBJ2-4; TRBD1 agrees at 10 bases. Trimming removed 2 bases from V and 11 bases from J; junction bases left unmatched: 6. The CDR3 loop spans 14 amino acids. The germline gives CDR1 SGHTA, CDR2 FQGNSA. The CDR3 DNA reads TGTGCCAGCAGCTTATCGGGACAGGGGAGGGTTCAGTACTTC. It specifies CASSLSGQGRVQYF.

The table lists this clonotype with a few counts. The chain recombines TRBV12-3 or TRBV12-4 with TRBJ1-1, with D unresolved. This CDR3 is built from 11 residues. The germline V and J ends were trimmed by 3 bases and 9 bases, with 8 bases remaining between them. The CDR3 nucleotides read TGTGCCAGCAGTTTTACAGAGAAAGCTTTCTTT. Its translation: CASSFTEKAFF.

The chain joins TRBV2 to TRBJ2-1; 12 bases fit TRBD2. V was pared by 7 bases and J by 15 bases, with 13 bases of the junction left unmatched. This CDR3 spans 14 amino acids. Germline V gene sequence: CDR1 SNHLY, CDR2 FYNNEI. The CDR3 region has the DNA TGTGCCAGCAAGCCTAGCGGGAGGGGAGGAGGGGGGTTCTTC. Its protein product is CASKPSGRGGGGFF.

The chain has TRBV5-5 and TRBJ1-1, with D perhaps matching TRBD1 (5 bases). V lost 4 bases, J lost 7 bases, and 11 bases lay in between. CDR1 and CDR2 (germline): SGHKS, YYEKEE (reference sequence). The CDR3 contains 12 residues. The CDR3 sequence: CASSHPGGEAFF. CDR3 nucleotide sequence: TGTGCCAGCAGCCACCCCGGGGGTGAAGCTTTCTTT.

This clonotype was seen more than once but under ten times. The chain uses TRBV20-1 and TRBJ2-7; the match to TRBD1 covers 8 bases. Germline CDR1 is DFQATT and CDR2 is SNEGSKA (reference sequence). The CDR3 sequence is 15 residues long. Trimming removed 5 bases from V and 2 bases from J; junction bases left unmatched: 11. The chain's CDR3 is CSAFPRTGITYEQYF. For the CDR3, the DNA is TGCAGTGCTTTCCCTCGGACAGGGATCACCTACGAGCAGTACTTC.

The chain recombines TRBV29-1 with TRBJ2-1; D possibly corresponds to TRBD1 (6 bases). The ends were cut back, 6 bases at V and 4 bases at J, with 10 bases in the middle. Germline V CDR1 and CDR2: SQVTM, ANQGSEA. The CDR3 totals 12 residues. The CDR3 here is CSVQTGYNEQFF. CDR3 coding DNA: TGCAGCGTCCAAACAGGGTACAATGAGCAGTTCTTC.

This clonotype was detected only a few times. V and J are TRBV7-9 and TRBJ2-3, with TRBD2 identical over 15 bases. Germline lookup yields CDR1 SEHNR and CDR2 FQNEAQ (reference sequence). The CDR3 is 16 amino acids. After removal of 5 bases from V and 3 bases from J, the junction contained 3 bases not matched to a gene. CDR3 DNA: TGTGCCAGCAGCGTGGGACTAGCGGGGGGAACAGATACGCAGTATTTT. This sequence encodes CASSVGLAGGTDTQYF.

This clonotype was counted many times. V and J are TRBV27 and TRBJ2-5, with D hard to call. Per the germline V gene, CDR1 is MNHEY and CDR2 is SMNVEV (reference sequence). Trimming shortened V by 6 bases and J by 3 bases, and 5 bases separated the two germline ends. The CDR3 runs to 11 residues. In DNA form, the CDR3 reads TGTGCCAGCAGCCACAAAGAGACCCAGTACTTC. It translates to CASSHKETQYF.

The genes are TRBV28 and TRBJ2-1; maybe TRBD2 (6 bases). Per germline, CDR1 MDHEN and CDR2 SYDVKM. V was shortened by 2 bases and J by 7 bases, with 12 bases between the two germline ends. CDR3 length: 14 residues. The CDR3 nucleotides are TGTGCCAGCAGTTTAACGGGAGTATTAAATGAGCAGTTCTTC. Translation gives CASSLTGVLNEQFF. The whole variable domain, remainder taken from reference TRBV28 and TRBJ2-1, is DVKVTQSSRYLVKRTGEKVFLECVQDMDHENMFWYRQDPGLGLRLIYFSYDVKMKEKGDIPEGYSVSREKKERFSLILESASTNQTSMYLCASSLTGVLNEQFFGPGTRLTVL.